These 22 T cell receptor beta chains share one sample of origin, sequenced in a study of T cell responses to AZD1222 COVID-19 vaccine. Clones were sequenced by immunoSEQ multiplex PCR, and TCRdb holds only the in-frame ones, with some missing. This sample has roughly 100,000 clones, with nearly 90% found just once. This specimen consisted of peripheral blood, obtained on day 0 of AZD1222 vaccination. These receptors were obtained from an adult in good health.

V usage is TRBV5-6 and J usage is TRBJ1-2; D gene uncertain. The V gene lost 4 bases and the J gene lost 4 bases, with 17 bases spanning the gap. The CDR3 covers 15 residues. Germline lookup yields CDR1 SGHDT and CDR2 YYEEEE. The CDR3: CASSATTSNFYGYTF. The DNA for the CDR3 is TGTGCCAGCAGCGCCACAACCTCTAATTTCTATGGCTACACCTTC.

This clone was observed a single time. V gene TRBV19 combines with J gene TRBJ1-5; the match to TRBD1 covers 7 bases. Germline V gene data show CDR1 as LNHDA and CDR2 as SQIVND (reference sequence). After removal of 3 bases from V and 3 bases from J, the junction contained 11 bases not matched to a gene. CDR3 size: 17 residues. DNA of the CDR3: TGTGCCAGTAGTATTTCTGTTGCGGGACAGAACAATCAGCCCCAGCATTTT. Translating gives CASSISVAGQNNQPQHF.

CDR3 coding DNA: TGTGCCAGCTCACCGAACTCGGGGGATCCAACTAATGAAAAACTGTTTTTT. This codes for CASSPNSGDPTNEKLFF. The J gene is TRBJ1-4, the V gene TRBV18, with a weak D call TRBD1 (5 bases). The germline V gene encodes CDR1 KGHSH and CDR2 LQKENI. CDR3 length: 17 amino acids. V lost 3 bases to trimming and J lost 0 bases, with 14 bases between them.

V gene TRBV29-1 combines with J gene TRBJ2-3; 7 nucleotides match TRBD1. J lost 5 bases, V lost 7 bases, and 9 bases had no gene match. Germline V gene lookup returns CDR1 SQVTM and CDR2 ANQGSEA. The CDR3 consists of 13 residues. The CDR3 spells CSDTQGRGDTQYF. Here the CDR3 DNA reads TGCAGCGACACACAGGGGAGAGGAGATACGCAGTATTTT.

The rearrangement uses TRBV6-1 and TRBJ2-1; 15 bases align to TRBD2. V was pared by 4 bases and J by 8 bases, with 12 bases of the junction left unmatched. Germline V gene lookup returns CDR1 MNHNS and CDR2 SASEGT. The CDR3 runs to 18 residues. CDR3 in amino acids: CASSGPVIRTSGRDEQFF. The CDR3 DNA is TGTGCCAGCAGTGGCCCTGTCATCAGGACTAGCGGGAGGGATGAGCAGTTCTTC.

This rearrangement joins TRBV13 to TRBJ2-7; 12 nucleotides match TRBD2. This CDR3 comprises 14 residues. V trimming: 3 bases; J trimming: 7 bases; junction bases outside the gene matches: 4. The germline CDR1 and CDR2 sequences are PRHDT and FYEKMQ (reference sequence). The CDR3: CASSFGLAGGEQYV. CDR3 DNA: TGTGCCAGCAGCTTCGGGCTAGCGGGAGGGGAGCAGTACGTC.

J is TRBJ2-5 and V is TRBV6-2 or TRBV6-3, with TRBD1 identical over 7 bases. The CDR3 spans 15 residues. The V gene end was trimmed by 0 bases and the J gene end by 7 bases; junction bases not matched to a gene: 8. Germline CDR1 reads MNHEY; CDR2 reads SVGEGT. The CDR3 nucleotides read TGTGCCAGCAGTTACTCGGGGTTGGGGACAGTGACCCAGTACTTC. This encodes CASSYSGLGTVTQYF.

The genes are TRBV2 and TRBJ2-7; D tentatively fits TRBD1 or TRBD2 (5 bases each). This CDR3 has 13 residues. V was shortened by 9 bases and J by 3 bases, with 15 bases between the two germline ends. The germline gives CDR1 SNHLY, CDR2 FYNNEI. CDR3 DNA: TGTGCCAGGTCATCTGGGGCGGGCTACGAGCAGTACTTC. Its translation: CARSSGAGYEQYF.

The rearrangement joins TRBV4-3 to TRBJ1-2; no reliable D call. Germline CDR1 and CDR2: LGHNA and YSLEER. Trimming cost V 0 bases and J 1 base, with 6 bases left between them. The CDR3 totals 14 residues. The CDR3 reads CASSQEANNYGYTF. The CDR3, as DNA: TGCGCCAGCAGCCAAGAGGCAAATAACTATGGCTACACCTTC.

The chain carries TRBV10-3 and TRBJ2-5; TRBD1 agrees at 12 bases. Germline CDR1 and CDR2: ENHRY and SYGVKD. The CDR3 has 14 residues. V lost 6 bases to trimming and J lost 4 bases; unmatched junction nucleotides: 3. CDR3 loop: CAIRGQGAGETQYF. The DNA for the CDR3 is TGTGCCATCAGGGGACAGGGGGCGGGAGAGACCCAGTACTTC.

The chain employs TRBV13 and TRBJ2-5; TRBD1 might be the D (6 bases). The CDR3 has 15 amino acids. V shed 5 bases and J shed 5 bases, with 18 bases lying between them. Germline CDR1 PRHDT, CDR2 FYEKMQ (reference sequence). The CDR3 sequence is CASSKQTGPGETQYF. CDR3 bases: TGTGCCAGCAGCAAACAGACAGGCCCAGGGGAGACCCAGTACTTC.

CDR3 region: CASSQTDREYGYTF. CDR3 bases: TGCGCCAGCAGCCAAACGGACAGAGAATATGGCTACACCTTC. This chain connects TRBV4-1 to TRBJ1-2; TRBD1 might be the D (6 bases). V was cut by 2 bases and J by 5 bases, with 12 bases left in between. CDR1 MGHRA and CDR2 YSYEKL come from the germline V gene. This CDR3 has 14 residues.

The CDR3 DNA is TGTGCCAGCAGCCCGGGGGGAGCGGGAGGGCTCGGCGGGGAGCTGTTTTTT. Translated, it gives CASSPGGAGGLGGELFF. The V and J genes are TRBV11-3 and TRBJ2-2, with 10 bases matching TRBD2. Unmatched junction bases numbered 13, after V lost 5 bases and J lost 7 bases. This CDR3 comprises 17 residues. From germline, CDR1 is SGHNT and CDR2 YENEEA.

The rearrangement links TRBV9 to TRBJ1-1; 7 bases line up with TRBD1. This CDR3 is 13 amino acids long. With V trimmed by 3 bases and J by 4 bases, 3 bases remained unmatched. The germline CDR1 and CDR2 sequences are SGDLS and YYNGEE. The CDR3 sequence is CASSARDSTEAFF. Here the CDR3 DNA reads TGTGCCAGCAGCGCCCGGGACAGCACTGAAGCTTTCTTT. The variable domain in full, completed from reference TRBV9 and TRBJ1-1, reads DSGVTQTPKHLITATGQRVTLRCSPRSGDLSVYWYQQSLDQGLQFLIQYYNGEERAKGNILERFSAQQFPDLHSELNLSSLELGDSALYFCASSARDSTEAFFGQGTRLTVV.

V is TRBV9 and J is TRBJ2-1; a weak D match, TRBD1 (6 bases). Looked up from germline, CDR1 is SGDLS and CDR2 is YYNGEE. The CDR3 sequence is 13 residues long. Trimming shortened V by 3 bases and J by 12 bases, and 16 bases separated the two germline ends. The CDR3 coding sequence is TGTGCCAGCAGCGGGACAGCTACCTTGAGGCAGTTCTTC. Its protein is CASSGTATLRQFF. Drawing the rest from reference TRBV9 and TRBJ2-1, the complete variable domain is DSGVTQTPKHLITATGQRVTLRCSPRSGDLSVYWYQQSLDQGLQFLIQYYNGEERAKGNILERFSAQQFPDLHSELNLSSLELGDSALYFCASSGTATLRQFFGPGTRLTVL.

The CDR3 loop is CASNPPGRVRGEAFF. The CDR3 DNA follows: TGTGCCAGCAACCCGCCGGGCAGGGTTCGAGGTGAAGCTTTCTTT. The rearrangement joins TRBV6-5 to TRBJ1-1, with a possible D match to TRBD1 (5 bases). In germline, CDR1 is MNHEY, CDR2 SVGAGI. This CDR3 is built from 15 residues. Trimming removed 7 bases from V and 7 bases from J, with 22 bases in between.

This chain connects TRBV19 to TRBJ1-4, with no clear D. V dropped 1 base and J dropped 5 bases, with 11 bases sitting between them. Germline CDR1 LNHDA, CDR2 SQIVND (reference sequence). The CDR3 loop spans 15 amino acids. Here the CDR3 reads CASSIGGILNEKLFF. DNA of the CDR3: TGTGCCAGTAGTATAGGCGGAATCTTAAATGAAAAACTGTTTTTT.

This clone was seen once. The chain couples TRBV7-9 to TRBJ1-1; no firm D call. The CDR3 totals 15 residues. V was pared by 1 base and J by 0 bases, with 9 bases between. The germline CDR1 and CDR2 sequences are SEHNR and FQNEAQ (reference sequence). This chain's CDR3 is CASSLDLGMNTEAFF. The CDR3 DNA reads TGTGCCAGCAGCTTAGACCTGGGTATGAACACTGAAGCTTTCTTT.

This chain joins TRBV18 and TRBJ1-2; 9 positions agree with TRBD1. CDR3 length: 13 residues. J was trimmed by 6 bases and V by 5 bases; bases with no gene match: 4. CDR1 KGHSH and CDR2 LQKENI come from the germline V gene. CDR3 DNA: TGTGCCAGCTCAAGGACAGGGGATCATGGCTACACCTTC. This encodes CASSRTGDHGYTF.

The chain has TRBV9 and TRBJ2-2; 8 bases fit TRBD2. CDR3 length: 15 residues. V trimming: 3 bases; J trimming: 3 bases; junction bases outside the gene matches: 4. Per germline, CDR1 SGDLS and CDR2 YYNGEE. The CDR3 here is CASSETSVYTGELFF. The CDR3, as DNA: TGTGCCAGCAGCGAGACTAGCGTGTACACCGGGGAGCTGTTTTTT. The full variable domain, with the rest looked up from reference TRBV9 and TRBJ2-2, is DSGVTQTPKHLITATGQRVTLRCSPRSGDLSVYWYQQSLDQGLQFLIQYYNGEERAKGNILERFSAQQFPDLHSELNLSSLELGDSALYFCASSETSVYTGELFFGEGSRLTVL.

Comment on this clone: A read error may account for a junction end that differs from germline. This rearrangement joins TRBV5-1 to TRBJ1-3; D is possibly TRBD1 (5 bases). This CDR3 comprises 16 residues. CDR1 is SGHRS, CDR2 YFSETQ, per germline. The CDR3 sequence: CASSGGDRSSGNTIYF. CDR3 DNA: TGTGCCAGCAGCGGGGGGGACCGCAGCTCTGGAAACACCATATATTTT. Full variable domain (rest looked up from reference TRBV5-1 and TRBJ1-3): KAGVTQTPRYLIKTRGQQVTLSCSPISGHRSVSWYQQTPGQGLQFLFEYFSETQRNKGNFPGRFSGRQFSNSRSEMNVSTLELGDSALYLCASSGGDRSSGNTIYFGEGSWLTVV.

The gene calls are TRBV5-1 and TRBJ1-4, with D unclear. The CDR3 spans 13 residues. V lost 0 bases and J 13 bases, leaving 13 bases between the germline ends. Looked up from germline, CDR1 is SGHRS and CDR2 is YFSETQ. Written as DNA, the CDR3 is TGCGCCAGCAGCTTGGAGGGTCCGCCCCCACTGTTTTTT. Its translation: CASSLEGPPPLFF.